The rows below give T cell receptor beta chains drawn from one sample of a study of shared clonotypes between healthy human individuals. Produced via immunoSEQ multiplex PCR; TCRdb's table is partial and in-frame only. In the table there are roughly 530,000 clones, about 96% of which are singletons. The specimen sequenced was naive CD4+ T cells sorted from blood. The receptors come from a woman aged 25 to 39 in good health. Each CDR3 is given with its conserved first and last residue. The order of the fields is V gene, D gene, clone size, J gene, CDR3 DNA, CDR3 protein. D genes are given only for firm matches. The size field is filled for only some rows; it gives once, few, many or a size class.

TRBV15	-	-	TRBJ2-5	TGTGCCACCAGCAGAGATAGGGGCGGGGTTGGAGAGACCCAGTACTTC	CATSRDRGGVGETQYF
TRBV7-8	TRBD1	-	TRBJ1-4	TGTGCCAGCAGCGCGACAGGGGAGGGTGAAAAACTGTTTTTT	CASSATGEGEKLFF
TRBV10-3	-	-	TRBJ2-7	TGTGCCATCAGAGCGGCAGGGACCCACGAGCAGTACTTC	CAIRAAGTHEQYF
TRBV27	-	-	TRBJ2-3	TGTGCCAGCAGTTTATCCGAGGGAGTAGGGGATACGCAGTATTTT	CASSLSEGVGDTQYF
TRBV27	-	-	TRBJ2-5	TGTGCCAGCAGTCCCGGCCGGAAAGAGACCCAGTACTTC	CASSPGRKETQYF
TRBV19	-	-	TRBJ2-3	TGTGCCAGTAGTTCGAGGGGGACAGATACGCAGTATTTT	CASSSRGTDTQYF
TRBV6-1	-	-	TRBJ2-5	TGTGCCAGCAAGGCCGTACAGGGTTTGGTACAGACCCAGTACTTC	CASKAVQGLVQTQYF
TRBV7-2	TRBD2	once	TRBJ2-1	TGTGCCAGCAGCTTAAATGGGCTAGCGGAGAATGAGCAGTTCTTC	CASSLNGLAENEQFF
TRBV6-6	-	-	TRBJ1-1	TGTGCCAGCAGTAATCACCCAAAGAGGCCAACTGAAGCTTTCTTT	CASSNHPKRPTEAFF
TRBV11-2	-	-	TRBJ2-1	TGTGCCAGCAGCCCCTGGGGGAAGCTATTTAATGAGCAGTTCTTC	CASSPWGKLFNEQFF
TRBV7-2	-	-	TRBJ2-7	TGTGCCAGCAATCGAGGGGTGAGCTCCTACGAGCAGTACTTC	CASNRGVSSYEQYF
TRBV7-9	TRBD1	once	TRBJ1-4	TGTGCCAGCAGCCGCGCAGGGGGTTCGGGTGAAAAACTGTTTTTT	CASSRAGGSGEKLFF
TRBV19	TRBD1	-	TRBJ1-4	TGTGCCAGTAGTCCGGGGACAGTTTATAATGAAAAACTGTTTTTT	CASSPGTVYNEKLFF
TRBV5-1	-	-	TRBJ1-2	TGCGCCACAGTTGAGGAGGGAGGCTACACCTTC	CATVEEGGYTF
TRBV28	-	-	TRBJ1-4	TGTGCCAGCAGTTCACAGGGCCGCAAACTGTTTTTT	CASSSQGRKLFF
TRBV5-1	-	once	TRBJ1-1	TGCGCCAGCAGCCCGGACCCAGGGGATTTTGCTTTCTTT	CASSPDPGDFAFF
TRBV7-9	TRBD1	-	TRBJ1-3	TGTGCCTCGGGGGGGACAGGGGTTCCTGGAAACACCATATATTTT	CASGGTGVPGNTIYF
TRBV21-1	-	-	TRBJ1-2	TGTGCCAGCAGGTGGAGGGTTGGGTATGGCTACACCTTC	CASRWRVGYGYTF
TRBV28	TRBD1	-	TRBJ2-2	TGTGCCAGCAGTTCAGGGGGAACCGGGGAGCTGTTTTTT	CASSSGGTGELFF
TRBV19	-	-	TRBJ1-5	TGTGCCAGTAGTATTCAGGTACTCAATCAGCCCCAGCATTTT	CASSIQVLNQPQHF
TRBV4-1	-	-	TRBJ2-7	TGCGCCAGCAGCCAGGGCTTCTCGGAAAGCTCCTACGAGCAGTACTTC	CASSQGFSESSYEQYF
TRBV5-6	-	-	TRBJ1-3	TGTGCCAGCAATCGGGGAGCTGGAAACACCATATATTTT	CASNRGAGNTIYF
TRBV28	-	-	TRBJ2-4	TGTGCCAGCAGTTCTGTGGGGGGAGGCAGAGCCAAAAACATTCAGTACTTC	CASSSVGGGRAKNIQYF
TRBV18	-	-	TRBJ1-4	TGTGCCAGCTCAGCGGACTGGGCCGGATCAACTAATGAAAAACTGTTTTTT	CASSADWAGSTNEKLFF
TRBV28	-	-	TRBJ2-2	TGTGCCAGCAGTTTAGGGATTTTCGGGGAGCTGTTTTTT	CASSLGIFGELFF
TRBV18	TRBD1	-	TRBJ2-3	TGTGCCAGCTCACCCTTACCATTGACAGGGGGAAACACAGATACGCAGTATTTT	CASSPLPLTGGNTDTQYF
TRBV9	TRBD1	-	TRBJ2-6	TGTGCCAGCAGCGTAGGGACAGGGACCTTTGGGGCCAACGTCCTGACTTTC	CASSVGTGTFGANVLTF
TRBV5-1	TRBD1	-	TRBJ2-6	TGCGCCAGCAGGGAGACAGGGAGTGCTGGGGCCAACGTCCTGACTTTC	CASRETGSAGANVLTF
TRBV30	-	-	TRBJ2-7	TGTGCTTCCAGTGGGGGAGGGGGCGAGCAGTACTTC	CASSGGGGEQYF
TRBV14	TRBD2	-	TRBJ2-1	TGTGCCAGCAGCCAAGGTTCCGGGACTAGTCTCTACAATGAGCAGTTCTTC	CASSQGSGTSLYNEQFF
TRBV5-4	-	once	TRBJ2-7	TGTGCCAGCAGCACTCCCGTTGGGGGGCGCGTCCACGAGCAGTACTTC	CASSTPVGGRVHEQYF
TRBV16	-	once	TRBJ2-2	TGTGCCAGATTAAAAACCGGGGAGCTGTTTTTT	CARLKTGELFF
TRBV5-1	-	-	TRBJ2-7	TGCGCCAGCAGCTTGGGACAGTTCTACGAGCAGTACTTC	CASSLGQFYEQYF
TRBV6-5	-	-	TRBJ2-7	TGTGCCAGCAGTTATACGGGGGGCTGGGAGCAGTACTTC	CASSYTGGWEQYF
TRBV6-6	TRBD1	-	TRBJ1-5	TGTGCCAGCGGGAGACAGGGAGGCAATCAGCCCCAGCATTTT	CASGRQGGNQPQHF
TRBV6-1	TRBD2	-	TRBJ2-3	TGTGCCAGCAGTGAGCCCCTAGCGGGGGTCACAGATACGCAGTATTTT	CASSEPLAGVTDTQYF
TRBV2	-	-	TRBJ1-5	TGTGCCAGCGGCCGGCGTGCGGAGTTAAATCAGCCCCAGCATTTT	CASGRRAELNQPQHF
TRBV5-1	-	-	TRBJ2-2	TGCGCCAGCAGCTTTACGGGGCCGAACACCGGGGAGCTGTTTTTT	CASSFTGPNTGELFF
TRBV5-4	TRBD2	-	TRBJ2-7	TGTGCCAGCAGCGAAGGGACTAGCGGAACCTACGAGCAGTACTTC	CASSEGTSGTYEQYF
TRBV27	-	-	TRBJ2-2	TGTGCCAGCAGACCCAACGCGAACACCGGGGAGCTGTTTTTT	CASRPNANTGELFF
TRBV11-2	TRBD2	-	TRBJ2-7	TGTGCCAGCAGCCCCGTACTAGCGGGCACCTACGAGCAGTACTTC	CASSPVLAGTYEQYF
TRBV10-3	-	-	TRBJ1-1	TGTGCCATCAGTTACCGGGGGGTTGGTACTGAAGCTTTCTTT	CAISYRGVGTEAFF
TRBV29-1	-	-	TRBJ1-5	TGCAGCGTTGCTTTATCTGGGGGAGGTCAGCCCCAGCATTTT	CSVALSGGGQPQHF
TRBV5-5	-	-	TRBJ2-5	TGTGCCAGCAGCTTGGTCTGGGGGCTGGAGACCCAGTACTTC	CASSLVWGLETQYF
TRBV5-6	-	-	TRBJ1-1	TGTGCCAGCAGCTTGGAGGTTAGGGGCACTGAAGCTTTCTTT	CASSLEVRGTEAFF
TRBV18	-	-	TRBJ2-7	TGTGCCAGCTCACCAGGGGGGATTACACACTACGAGCAGTACTTC	CASSPGGITHYEQYF
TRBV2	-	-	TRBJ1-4	TGTGCCAGCAACGCCAGGGATTTGGCTAATGAAAAACTGTTTTTT	CASNARDLANEKLFF
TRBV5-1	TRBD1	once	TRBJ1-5	TGCGCCAGCAGCATGACCGGGACAGGGCCTCAGCCCCAGCATTTT	CASSMTGTGPQPQHF
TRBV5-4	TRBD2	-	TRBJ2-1	TGTGCCACAACCGAAGCGGGAGGGTTCGATGAGCAGTTCTTC	CATTEAGGFDEQFF
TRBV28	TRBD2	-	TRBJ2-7	TGTGCCAGCAGCCGCGGGACTAGCGGGACCTACGAGCAGTACTTC	CASSRGTSGTYEQYF
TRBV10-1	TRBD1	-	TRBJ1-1	TGCGCCAGCACCCCGAAATCGACAGGGCGAAGAGCTGAAGCTTTCTTT	CASTPKSTGRRAEAFF
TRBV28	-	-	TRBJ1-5	TGTGCCAGCAGCCAAAATTTGCAGCCCCAGCATTTT	CASSQNLQPQHF
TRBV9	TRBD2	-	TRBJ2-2	TGTGCCAGCAGCGTAGCTCCCAGGGGGACTAGCGGGAGGGCCATCTCCGGGGAGCTGTTTTTT	CASSVAPRGTSGRAISGELFF